Following are 3 T cell receptor beta chains from one sample sequenced in a study of blood T cell repertoires in COVID-19. Assay: immunoSEQ multiplex PCR; the TCRdb copy retains only in-frame clones and omits some. Among 390,000 or so clones, approximately 87% were seen once, and the ten largest hold about 9.4%. Source material: PBMCs or T cells enriched from blood (not recorded which). The receptors shown here come from a woman in her fifties or sixties who had recovered from COVID-19.

In nucleotides, the CDR3 is TGTGCCTGGAGTCTCTCTGGGGCCAACGTCCTGACTTTC. Translation: CAWSLSGANVLTF. The gene calls are TRBV30 and TRBJ2-6; D gene uncertain. Trimming removed 2 bases from V and 0 bases from J, with 2 bases in between. CDR1 is GTSNPN and CDR2 is SVGIG in the germline V gene (reference sequence). CDR3 length: 13 amino acids.

This sequence joins TRBV5-1 and TRBJ2-7; 8 positions match TRBD1. The V gene's germline CDR1 is SGHRS and CDR2 YFSETQ. Trimming took 4 bases from V and 2 from J; bases not matched to a gene: 5. The CDR3 totals 14 residues. The CDR3, as DNA: TGCGCCAGCAGCCTACGGGACAGGACCTACGAGCAGTACTTC. Its translation: CASSLRDRTYEQYF.

This clone has ten or more counts. The genes are TRBV30 and TRBJ2-2; 10 bases align to TRBD1. J gave up 3 bases and V 6 bases, and 4 bases lay outside the gene matches. The CDR3 consists of 14 residues. Germline loops: CDR1 GTSNPN, CDR2 SVGIG (reference sequence). The CDR3 DNA sequence: TGTGCCTGTCGGGACAGGGGAGACACCGGGGAGCTGTTTTTT. This translates into CACRDRGDTGELFF.